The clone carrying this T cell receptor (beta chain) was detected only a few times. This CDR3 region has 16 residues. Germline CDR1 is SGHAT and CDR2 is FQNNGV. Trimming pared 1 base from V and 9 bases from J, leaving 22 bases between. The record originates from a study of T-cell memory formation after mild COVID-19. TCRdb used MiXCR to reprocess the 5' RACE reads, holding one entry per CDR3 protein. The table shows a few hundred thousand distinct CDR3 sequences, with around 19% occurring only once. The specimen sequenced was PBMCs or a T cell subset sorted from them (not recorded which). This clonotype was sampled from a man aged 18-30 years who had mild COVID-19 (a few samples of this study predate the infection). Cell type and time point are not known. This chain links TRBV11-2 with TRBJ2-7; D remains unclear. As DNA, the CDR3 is TGTGCCAGCAGCTTAGGGATTACTCCGGGTGGAGCATGGCAGTACTTC. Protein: CASSLGITPGGAWQYF.